The 20 T cell receptor beta chains listed next were all sequenced from one sample in a study of shared clonotypes between healthy human individuals. Using immunoSEQ multiplex PCR, the repertoire was profiled, and TCRdb retains in-frame clones only, with some absent. The sample lists hundreds of thousands of clones; approximately 95% were seen once. The sequenced sample was naive CD4+ T cells sorted from blood. Sample subset: CD45RA+ positively selected. Receptors were obtained from a woman in her 30s in good health.

The chain links TRBV27 to TRBJ2-2, with 10 bases aligning to TRBD2. This CDR3 is built from 15 residues. V gave up 5 bases and J gave up 4 bases; unmatched junction bases: 4. Germline V gene data show CDR1 as MNHEY and CDR2 as SMNVEV (reference sequence). The chain's CDR3 is CASSPLAGVTGELFF. CDR3 in DNA: TGTGCCAGCAGTCCCCTAGCGGGGGTCACCGGGGAGCTGTTTTTT.

V usage is TRBV18 and J usage is TRBJ2-5, with no clear D. TRBJ2-7 matches the DNA end more closely, so the J call is doubtful. Germline V lookup: CDR1 KGHSH, CDR2 LQKENI. The CDR3 spans 13 residues. CDR3 in amino acids: CASSPLRSYEQYF. The CDR3 DNA sequence: TGTGCCAGCTCACCACTGAGGTCCTACGAGCAGTACTTC.

This sequence joins TRBV28 and TRBJ1-5; TRBD1 matches 7 bases. Germline V CDR1 and CDR2: MDHEN, SYDVKM. The V gene end was trimmed by 5 bases and the J gene end by 3 bases; junction bases not matched to a gene: 4. The length of the CDR3 is 14 residues. The CDR3 is CASSGQEYNQPQHF. The CDR3 nucleotides read TGTGCCAGCAGTGGACAGGAATACAATCAGCCCCAGCATTTT.

J is TRBJ2-1 and V is TRBV5-4, with 7 positions matching TRBD2. This CDR3 comprises 15 residues. The germline V gene encodes CDR1 SGHNT and CDR2 YYREEE (reference sequence). Trimming removed 6 bases from V and 2 bases from J; junction bases left unmatched: 8. The CDR3, as DNA: TGTGCCAGCATCATAGCGGGTTCCGCCTACAATGAGCAGTTCTTC. It is translated as CASIIAGSAYNEQFF.

Only one count was recorded for this clone. The chain is built from TRBV10-3 and TRBJ2-1; a weak D match, TRBD1 (6 bases). There are 16 residues in the CDR3. Germline lookup yields CDR1 ENHRY and CDR2 SYGVKD. Trimming took 0 bases from V and 6 from J, leaving 15 bases between them. CDR3 sequence (DNA): TGTGCCATCAGTGAGTCTCCAGACTTGACAGGCAATGAGCAGTTCTTC. The encoded protein is CAISESPDLTGNEQFF.

The chain is built from TRBV7-2 and TRBJ1-5; the D is unclear. The CDR3 has 14 residues. The ends were cut back, 1 base at V and 5 bases at J, with 9 bases in the middle. Germline V gene data show CDR1 as SGHTA and CDR2 as FQGNSA. CDR3 DNA: TGTGCCAGCAGCTTAGAGGGCAGCTATCAGCCCCAGCATTTT. It is translated as CASSLEGSYQPQHF.

This clone occurred once. This chain links TRBV5-4 with TRBJ2-5; D is possibly TRBD1 (5 bases). Germline V gives CDR1 SGHNT, CDR2 YYREEE (reference sequence). The CDR3 runs to 14 residues. The ends were cut back, 6 bases at V and 1 base at J, with 13 bases in the middle. Written as DNA, the CDR3 is TGTGCCAGCACCTCCAGGGCCAGCCAAGAGACCCAGTACTTC. Protein: CASTSRASQETQYF. The complete variable domain, with remaining parts taken from reference TRBV5-4 and TRBJ2-5, reads ETGVTQSPTHLIKTRGQQVTLRCSSQSGHNTVSWYQQALGQGPQFIFQYYREEENGRGNFPPRFSGLQFPNYSSELNVNALELDDSALYLCASTSRASQETQYFGPGTRLLVL.

V gene TRBV18 combines with J gene TRBJ2-5; the D is unclear. The DNA end lines up better with TRBJ2-7; the J call may be wrong. This CDR3 spans 14 amino acids. Germline V lookup: CDR1 KGHSH, CDR2 LQKENI. The CDR3 protein is CASSPNSRSYEQYF. As DNA, the CDR3 is TGTGCCAGCTCACCGAATTCCCGATCCTACGAGCAGTACTTC.

V and J are TRBV6-6 and TRBJ2-3; the D is unclear. The germline V gene has CDR1 MNHNY and CDR2 SVGAGI (reference sequence). V was trimmed by 6 bases and J by 4 bases, leaving 8 bases between them. The CDR3 has 12 amino acids. The CDR3 spells CASSQVADTQYF. CDR3 coding DNA: TGTGCCAGCAGCCAAGTCGCAGATACGCAGTATTTT.

This chain uses TRBV28 with TRBJ1-4; 8 positions match TRBD1. The V and J ends lost 9 bases and 8 bases, in that order; junction bases with no gene match: 11. CDR3 length: 14 residues. CDR1 is MDHEN and CDR2 is SYDVKM in the germline V gene. DNA for the CDR3: TGTGCCAGTAGAGGACAGGGTAGTAAGGAAAAACTGTTTTTT. It yields the protein CASRGQGSKEKLFF.

This CDR3 reads CASSEAPKGGPGNTIYF. In DNA form, the CDR3 reads TGTGCCAGCAGTGAAGCGCCTAAGGGGGGCCCTGGAAACACCATATATTTT. The rearrangement uses TRBV6-1 and TRBJ1-3; a possible D gene is TRBD1 (6 bases). Germline V gives CDR1 MNHNS, CDR2 SASEGT. The V end was cut by 0 bases, the J end by 2 bases, with 14 bases between. The CDR3 sequence is 17 residues long.

V gene TRBV2 combines with J gene TRBJ2-1; a weak D match, TRBD2 (6 bases). The CDR3 runs 15 residues. V lost 11 bases to trimming and J lost 0 bases, with 17 bases between them. From germline, CDR1 is SNHLY and CDR2 FYNNEI. CDR3 in DNA: TGTGCCTCTTATGGGGGGAGTACCTCCTACAATGAGCAGTTCTTC. It codes for CASYGGSTSYNEQFF.

This sequence joins TRBV7-2 and TRBJ2-7; no reliable D call. CDR3 length equals 14 residues. Germline V gene lookup returns CDR1 SGHTA and CDR2 FQGNSA. Trimming cost V 3 bases and J 0 bases, with 9 bases left between them. DNA for the CDR3: TGTGCCAGCAGCTTCTACGGAATCTCCTACGAGCAGTACTTC. Its protein is CASSFYGISYEQYF.

The chain links TRBV6-6 to TRBJ2-5; 14 bases are a match to TRBD2. Germline assignment: CDR1 MNHNY and CDR2 SVGAGI (reference sequence). V dropped 7 bases and J dropped 5; count of bases not matched to a gene: 6. The CDR3 loop spans 15 amino acids. For the CDR3, the DNA is TGTGCCAGCACTGGACTAGCGGGAGGATGGGAGACCCAGTACTTC. Translated: CASTGLAGGWETQYF.

The V and J genes are TRBV7-8 and TRBJ2-3, with 14 positions matching TRBD2. V shed 5 bases and J 1 base; nucleotides not matched to a gene: 17. CDR3 length equals 21 residues. Germline CDR1 and CDR2: SGHVS and FQNEAQ. CDR3 sequence reads: CASSPRVQGTSGSLGTDTQYF. Here the CDR3 DNA reads TGTGCCAGCAGCCCACGGGTACAGGGGACTAGCGGGAGTTTGGGCACAGATACGCAGTATTTT. Combining the CDR3 with reference TRBV7-8 and TRBJ2-3 gives the whole variable domain GAGVSQSPRYKVAKRGQDVALRCDPISGHVSLFWYQQALGQGPEFLTYFQNEAQLDKSGLPSDRFFAERPEGSVSTLKIQRTQQEDSAVYLCASSPRVQGTSGSLGTDTQYFGPGTRLTVL.

This rearrangement joins TRBV4-1 to TRBJ1-2; TRBD1 aligns across 7 bases. The CDR3 consists of 18 residues. The V gene end was trimmed by 1 base and the J gene end by 3 bases; junction bases not matched to a gene: 14. From germline, CDR1 is MGHRA and CDR2 YSYEKL. CDR3 sequence (DNA): TGCGCCAGCAGCCAAGGGCCCCTGGTCGACAGGGCCCACTATGGCTACACCTTC. The encoded protein is CASSQGPLVDRAHYGYTF.

The J gene is TRBJ2-7, the V gene TRBV30; TRBD1 agrees at 9 bases. The CDR3 runs to 13 residues. V trimming: 3 bases; J trimming: 4 bases; junction bases outside the gene matches: 4. From germline, CDR1 is GTSNPN and CDR2 SVGIG (reference sequence). CDR3 region: CAWSAGTGYEQYF. CDR3 nucleotide sequence: TGTGCCTGGAGCGCCGGGACAGGGTACGAGCAGTACTTC.

V gene TRBV28 combines with J gene TRBJ2-1; 10 positions match TRBD1. V was clipped by 6 bases and J by 5 bases; unmatched bases: 7. CDR1 and CDR2 from the germline V gene are MDHEN and SYDVKM. There are 15 residues in the CDR3. The CDR3 sequence: CASRPWGTGDNEQFF. The CDR3 region has the DNA TGTGCCAGCAGGCCCTGGGGGACAGGGGACAATGAGCAGTTCTTC. The full variable domain, completed using reference TRBV28 and TRBJ2-1, is DVKVTQSSRYLVKRTGEKVFLECVQDMDHENMFWYRQDPGLGLRLIYFSYDVKMKEKGDIPEGYSVSREKKERFSLILESASTNQTSMYLCASRPWGTGDNEQFFGPGTRLTVL.

The chain employs TRBV7-9 and TRBJ2-1, with D unresolved. CDR1 is SEHNR and CDR2 is FQNEAQ in the germline V gene (reference sequence). The CDR3 covers 15 residues. The V and J ends lost 5 bases and 0 bases respectively, with 11 bases between them. The chain's CDR3 is CASSARENSYNEQFF. CDR3 in DNA: TGTGCCAGCAGCGCCCGAGAAAACTCCTACAATGAGCAGTTCTTC.

Points on this clone: The identical CDR3 is also encoded by other nucleotide sequences in the sample. The chain joins TRBV18 to TRBJ2-1; 8 nucleotides agree with TRBD1. The length of the CDR3 is 15 residues. Germline V gene data show CDR1 as KGHSH and CDR2 as LQKENI. V gave up 3 bases and J gave up 1 base; unmatched junction bases: 2. The CDR3 DNA reads TGTGCCAGCTCACCTCGGACAGGGTCCTACAATGAGCAGTTCTTC. This translates into CASSPRTGSYNEQFF.